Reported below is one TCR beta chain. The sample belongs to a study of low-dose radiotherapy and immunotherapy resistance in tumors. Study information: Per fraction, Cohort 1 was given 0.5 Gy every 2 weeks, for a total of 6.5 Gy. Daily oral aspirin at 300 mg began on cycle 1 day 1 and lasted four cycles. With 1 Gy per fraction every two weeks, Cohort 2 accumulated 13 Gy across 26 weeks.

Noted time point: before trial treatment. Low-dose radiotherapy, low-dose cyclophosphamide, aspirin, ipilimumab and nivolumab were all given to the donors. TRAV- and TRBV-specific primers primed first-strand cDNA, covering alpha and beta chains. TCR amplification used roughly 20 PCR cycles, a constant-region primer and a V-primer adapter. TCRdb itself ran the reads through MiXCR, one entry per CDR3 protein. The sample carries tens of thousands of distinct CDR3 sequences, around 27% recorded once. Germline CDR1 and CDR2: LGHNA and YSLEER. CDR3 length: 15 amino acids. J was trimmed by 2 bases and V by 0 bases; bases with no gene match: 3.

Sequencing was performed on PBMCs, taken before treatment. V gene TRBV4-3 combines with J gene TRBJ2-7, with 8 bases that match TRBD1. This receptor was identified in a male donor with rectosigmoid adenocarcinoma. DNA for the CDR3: TGCGCCAGCAGCCAAGATTACAGGGGGACCTACGAGCAGTACTTC. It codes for CASSQDYRGTYEQYF.